This entry lists 31 T cell receptor beta chains sequenced from one sample in a study of blood T cell repertoires in COVID-19. The data were produced by immunoSEQ multiplex PCR, yet TCRdb's version contains in-frame clones alone and is incomplete. The sample lists roughly 700,000 clones, 80% to 90% seen once, with over 0.2% in the top ten. Input material: peripheral blood. These receptors came from a woman aged 18-29 years with acute or convalescent COVID-19.

The genes are TRBV9 and TRBJ1-1, with 9 bases fitting TRBD1. This CDR3 has 17 amino acids. With V trimmed by 4 bases and J by 6 bases, 16 bases remained unmatched. Per the germline V gene, CDR1 is SGDLS and CDR2 is YYNGEE. CDR3 bases: TGTGCCAGCAGCCCAAGGACAGGGGCGTACCAGGCTGCTGAAGCTTTCTTT. It encodes CASSPRTGAYQAAEAFF.

The chain has TRBV11-2 and TRBJ2-1, with TRBD2 matching 8 bases. In germline, CDR1 is SGHAT, CDR2 FQNNGV. The CDR3 has 16 residues. Unmatched junction bases numbered 11, after V lost 5 bases and J lost 5 bases. The CDR3 loop reads CASSPGGAGFHNEQFF. Written as DNA, the CDR3 is TGTGCCAGCAGCCCGGGGGGGGCCGGCTTTCACAATGAGCAGTTCTTC.

The chain combines TRBV30 with TRBJ2-7; possibly TRBD2 for D (6 bases). Trimming took off 0 bases at V and 4 bases at J, with 13 bases between the two ends. CDR1 GTSNPN and CDR2 SVGIG come from the germline V gene (reference sequence). The CDR3 runs to 14 residues. CDR3 nucleotide sequence: TGTGCCTGGAGTGTAGGAGGGAAGGGGTACGAGCAGTACTTC. Encoded protein: CAWSVGGKGYEQYF.

The chain uses TRBV21-1 and TRBJ1-5; the table's D gene call, TRBD1, was not cross checked with the DNA. TRBV21-1 is tagged as a pseudogene. The CDR3 totals 18 residues. CDR3 bases: TGTGCCAGCAGCAAGACTTGGGGCCCACCGCCGTTCAATCAGCCCCAGCATTTT. Protein: CASSKTWGPPPFNQPQHF.

This rearrangement joins TRBV3-1 (or the pseudogene TRBV3-2) to TRBJ2-2; tentatively, D is TRBD1 (5 bases). The V end was cut by 7 bases, the J end by 5 bases, with 11 bases between. The germline V gene encodes CDR1 LGHDT and CDR2 YNNKEL (reference sequence). CDR3 length equals 13 residues. The CDR3 region is CASNVPGTGELFF. The DNA of the CDR3 is TGTGCCAGCAACGTACCAGGGACCGGGGAGCTGTTTTTT.

The rearrangement links TRBV6-5 to TRBJ1-1; D ambiguous. Germline-derived CDR1 and CDR2 are MNHEY and SVGAGI. V lost 6 bases and J lost 4, with 15 bases in between. CDR3 size: 14 residues. The CDR3 reads CASRREGRTTEAFF. The CDR3 nucleotides are TGTGCCAGCAGGAGGGAGGGTAGGACCACTGAAGCTTTCTTT.

The rearrangement joins TRBV2 to TRBJ2-1; 7 bases agree with TRBD1. The CDR3 runs to 14 residues. The germline CDR1 and CDR2 sequences are SNHLY and FYNNEI. V lost 7 bases to trimming and J lost 4 bases; unmatched junction nucleotides: 7. The CDR3 protein is CASTDGQEYNEQFF. Here the CDR3 DNA reads TGTGCCAGCACCGACGGACAGGAGTACAATGAGCAGTTCTTC.

The V gene is TRBV9, the J gene TRBJ1-6, with 8 bases fitting TRBD1. CDR3 length: 16 residues. The V gene's germline CDR1 is SGDLS and CDR2 YYNGEE. V lost 3 bases, J lost 2 bases, and 4 bases stayed unmatched. The CDR3 DNA reads as TGTGCCAGCAGCGGGACAGGGAGGGCCTATAATTCACCCCTCCACTTT. Its protein is CASSGTGRAYNSPLHF.

V and J are TRBV4-1 and TRBJ2-3; 7 bases line up with TRBD1. V was pared by 0 bases and J by 0 bases, with 18 bases of the junction left unmatched. This CDR3 contains 21 residues. Germline V gene data show CDR1 as MGHRA and CDR2 as YSYEKL. The chain's CDR3 is CASSQELRLGQHLPSTDTQYF. Written as DNA, the CDR3 is TGCGCCAGCAGCCAAGAACTGAGGCTGGGACAGCACCTTCCTAGCACAGATACGCAGTATTTT.

This rearrangement joins TRBV30 to TRBJ2-7, with D possibly being TRBD1 (6 bases). This CDR3 spans 13 amino acids. The germline CDR1 and CDR2 sequences are GTSNPN and SVGIG (reference sequence). The germline V and J ends were trimmed by 7 bases and 5 bases, with 18 bases remaining between them. This CDR3 is CAFQQGLGNEQYF. DNA of the CDR3: TGTGCCTTCCAACAGGGATTGGGGAACGAGCAGTACTTC.

V usage is TRBV6-6 and J usage is TRBJ1-5; 7 bases match TRBD1. V shed 6 bases, J shed 5 bases, and the junction held 4 bases outside the gene matches. Per the germline V gene, CDR1 is MNHNY and CDR2 is SVGAGI (reference sequence). The CDR3 contains 13 residues. The CDR3 DNA sequence: TGTGCCAGCAGAGGGACAGTCTATCAGCCCCAGCATTTT. It encodes CASRGTVYQPQHF.

The chain links TRBV6-5 to TRBJ1-2, with D tentatively TRBD1 (5 bases). This CDR3 has 13 residues. V lost 6 bases and J 1 base, leaving 9 bases between the germline ends. Per the germline V gene, CDR1 is MNHEY and CDR2 is SVGAGI. CDR3 protein: CASRRGGNYGYTF. The CDR3 DNA reads TGTGCCAGCAGACGCGGGGGTAACTATGGCTACACCTTC.

The chain couples TRBV5-1 to TRBJ1-1; no definite D call. Deletions cut 4 bases from V and 1 base from J, with 11 bases between. The V gene's germline CDR1 is SGHRS and CDR2 YFSETQ. The CDR3 has 14 amino acids. The CDR3 sequence is CASSARHRNTEAFF. The CDR3 region has the DNA TGCGCCAGCAGCGCGAGACATCGGAACACTGAAGCTTTCTTT. Full variable domain (outside the CDR3, taken from reference TRBV5-1 and TRBJ1-1): KAGVTQTPRYLIKTRGQQVTLSCSPISGHRSVSWYQQTPGQGLQFLFEYFSETQRNKGNFPGRFSGRQFSNSRSEMNVSTLELGDSALYLCASSARHRNTEAFFGQGTRLTVV.

The chain uses TRBV27 and TRBJ2-5; D is ambiguous. Trimming took 8 bases from V and 2 from J, leaving 9 bases between them. This CDR3 is 12 amino acids long. Germline V lookup: CDR1 MNHEY, CDR2 SMNVEV (reference sequence). This chain's CDR3 is CASLDAQETQYF. CDR3 DNA: TGTGCCAGCCTAGATGCTCAAGAGACCCAGTACTTC.

The V call is TRBV18, the J call TRBJ2-7; 11 positions agree with TRBD1. The germline V gene encodes CDR1 KGHSH and CDR2 LQKENI. Unmatched junction bases numbered 2, after V lost 3 bases and J lost 4 bases. This CDR3 spans 14 amino acids. CDR3 protein: CASSPDRGQYEQYF. CDR3 DNA sequence: TGTGCCAGCTCACCGGACAGGGGGCAGTACGAGCAGTACTTC. Together with reference TRBV18 and TRBJ2-7, the CDR3 gives the full variable domain: NAGVMQNPRHLVRRRGQEARLRCSPMKGHSHVYWYRQLPEEGLKFMVYLQKENIIDESGMPKERFSAEFPKEGPSILRIQQVVRGDSAAYFCASSPDRGQYEQYFGPGTRLTVT.

The genes are TRBV5-1 and TRBJ1-1; TRBD1 agrees at 7 bases. CDR3 length: 15 residues. The junction had 10 bases not matched to a gene; V was cut back by 5 bases and J by 3 bases. Per germline, CDR1 SGHRS and CDR2 YFSETQ. The CDR3 sequence is CASRSTGLGDTEAFF. CDR3 bases: TGCGCCAGCAGGTCGACAGGGTTGGGAGACACTGAAGCTTTCTTT.

The gene calls are TRBV18 and TRBJ1-5; D perhaps matches TRBD1 (6 bases). This CDR3 comprises 15 residues. Germline V gene sequence: CDR1 KGHSH, CDR2 LQKENI. The V end lost 4 bases, the J end lost 1 base, and 11 bases lay between the germline ends. For the CDR3, the DNA is TGTGCCAGCTCACTCTCCACAGGGAGCAATCAGCCCCAGCATTTT. It specifies CASSLSTGSNQPQHF.

The chain is built from TRBV2 and TRBJ2-1, with TRBD1 as a possible D gene (6 bases). CDR3 length equals 15 residues. The germline V and J ends were trimmed by 4 bases and 5 bases, with 15 bases remaining between them. The germline CDR1 and CDR2 sequences are SNHLY and FYNNEI. The CDR3 DNA is TGTGCCAGCAGTGGGACAGTTTCAACCAACAATGAGCAGTTCTTC. This encodes CASSGTVSTNNEQFF.

The V and J genes are TRBV11-1 and TRBJ1-5, with 9 bases identical to TRBD1. Losses at the gene ends were 5 bases for V and 4 bases for J; bases not matched to a gene: 6. Germline CDR1 reads SGHAT; CDR2 reads FQDESV (reference sequence). This CDR3 contains 15 residues. This CDR3 is CASSLGTGSNQPQHF. The CDR3 DNA reads TGTGCCAGCAGCCTGGGGACAGGGTCTAATCAGCCCCAGCATTTT. Drawing the rest from reference TRBV11-1 and TRBJ1-5, the complete variable domain is EAEVAQSPRYKITEKSQAVAFWCDPISGHATLYWYRQILGQGPELLVQFQDESVVDDSQLPKDRFSAERLKGVDSTLKIQPAELGDSAMYLCASSLGTGSNQPQHFGDGTRLSIL.

The rearrangement links TRBV2 to TRBJ1-5, with D possibly TRBD1 on 5 matching bases. V lost 8 bases and J lost 0, with 17 bases in between. CDR1 is SNHLY, CDR2 FYNNEI, per germline. The CDR3 runs 16 residues. CDR3 sequence: CASEGGGGDSNQPQHF. The CDR3 DNA follows: TGTGCCAGCGAGGGCGGGGGAGGAGATAGCAATCAGCCCCAGCATTTT. Based on the CDR3 plus reference TRBV2 and TRBJ1-5, the full variable domain is EPEVTQTPSHQVTQMGQEVILRCVPISNHLYFYWYRQILGQKVEFLVSFYNNEISEKSEIFDDQFSVERPDGSNFTLKIRSTKLEDSAMYFCASEGGGGDSNQPQHFGDGTRLSIL.

This clone was observed once. Other DNA sequences in the sample encode the same CDR3. This sequence joins TRBV12-3 or TRBV12-4 and TRBJ1-1; no clear D gene. Trimming pared 3 bases from V and 1 base from J, leaving 6 bases between. The CDR3 is 13 residues long. The CDR3 bases are TGTGCCAGCAGTTTGGTGAGGAACACTGAAGCTTTCTTT. Translated: CASSLVRNTEAFF.

The V gene is TRBV5-1, the J gene TRBJ2-5; 9 bases line up with TRBD1. This CDR3 contains 13 residues. Per germline, CDR1 SGHRS and CDR2 YFSETQ. The junction had 3 bases not matched to a gene; V was cut back by 4 bases and J by 5 bases. The CDR3 reads CASSGTGYETQYF. Written as DNA, the CDR3 is TGCGCCAGCAGCGGGACAGGGTATGAGACCCAGTACTTC. The full variable domain, with the rest looked up from reference TRBV5-1 and TRBJ2-5, is KAGVTQTPRYLIKTRGQQVTLSCSPISGHRSVSWYQQTPGQGLQFLFEYFSETQRNKGNFPGRFSGRQFSNSRSEMNVSTLELGDSALYLCASSGTGYETQYFGPGTRLLVL.

The chain combines TRBV6-2 or TRBV6-3 with TRBJ1-1; 11 positions agree with TRBD1. Trimming at V came to 5 bases and at J to 5 bases, leaving 7 bases not matched to a gene. Germline values: CDR1 MNHEY, CDR2 SVGEGT. This CDR3 has 15 residues. The CDR3 DNA is TGTGCCAGCAGTCCGGACAGGGGGCTAGGAACTGAAGCTTTCTTT. Translated, it gives CASSPDRGLGTEAFF.

This rearrangement joins TRBV5-6 to TRBJ1-1, with 7 bases identical to TRBD1. Per the germline V gene, CDR1 is SGHDT and CDR2 is YYEEEE. The CDR3 has 15 residues. V lost 2 bases, J lost 5 bases, and 9 bases stayed unmatched. The CDR3 DNA sequence: TGTGCCAGCAGCTTCCGGGACAGAAGGTGGACTGAAGCTTTCTTT. This sequence encodes CASSFRDRRWTEAFF.

The CDR3 is CASSQAEVFNYGYTF. The CDR3 region has the DNA TGCGCCAGCAGCCAAGCGGAGGTTTTTAACTATGGCTACACCTTC. The rearrangement joins TRBV4-1 to TRBJ1-2; D unresolved. This CDR3 spans 15 amino acids. Germline loops: CDR1 MGHRA, CDR2 YSYEKL. V shed 1 base and J shed 1 base, with 10 bases lying between them.

The J gene is TRBJ2-7, the V gene TRBV6-1; D gene ambiguous. V lost 3 bases to trimming and J lost 5 bases, with 5 bases between them. Germline V CDR1 and CDR2: MNHNS, SASEGT. The CDR3 totals 11 residues. The CDR3 nucleotides are TGTGCCAGCAGTGACGGTGACGAGCAGTACTTC. Amino acid sequence: CASSDGDEQYF.

This clone was recorded only once. The J gene is TRBJ2-3, the V gene TRBV6-5, with 9 nucleotides matching TRBD2. Trimming cost V 7 bases and J 8 bases; bases outside gene matches: 13. The length of the CDR3 is 15 residues. Germline V gives CDR1 MNHEY, CDR2 SVGAGI. CDR3 sequence reads: CASTDGLAMWVTQYF. The DNA for the CDR3 is TGTGCCAGCACCGACGGACTAGCGATGTGGGTTACGCAGTATTTT.

This chain joins TRBV2 and TRBJ2-2, with 11 bases that match TRBD2. Per germline, CDR1 SNHLY and CDR2 FYNNEI. The CDR3 is 16 residues long. Germline trimming cut 5 bases from V and 1 base from J; bases unmatched to any gene: 3. This CDR3 reads CASSPGTSGNTGELFF. Written as DNA, the CDR3 is TGTGCCAGCAGTCCCGGGACTAGCGGGAACACCGGGGAGCTGTTTTTT.

To note about this clone: A much more abundant neighbour one base away suggests this may be a read error. Other DNA variants within this sample encode the same CDR3. The V gene is TRBV7-9, the J gene TRBJ1-1, with TRBD1 as a possible D gene (6 bases). This CDR3 has 13 amino acids. Germline V gene data show CDR1 as SEHNR and CDR2 as FQNEAQ (reference sequence). Trimming shortened V by 6 bases and J by 1 base, and 9 bases separated the two germline ends. CDR3 protein: CASSSTGNTEAFF. CDR3 sequence (DNA): TGTGCCAGCAGTTCGACAGGGAACACTGAAGCTTTCTTT. The full variable domain, rest sourced from reference TRBV7-9 and TRBJ1-1, is DTGVSQNPRHKITKRGQNVTFRCDPISEHNRLYWYRQTLGQGPEFLTYFQNEAQLEKSRLLSDRFSAERPKGSFSTLEIQRTEQGDSAMYLCASSSTGNTEAFFGQGTRLTVV.

On this clone: Different DNA sequences within this sample yield the same CDR3. CDR3 sequence reads: CASSYSSYEQYF. CDR3 nucleotides: TGTGCCAGCTCATACAGCTCCTACGAGCAGTACTTC. This chain links TRBV12-3 or TRBV12-4 with TRBJ2-7, with D unresolved. The CDR3 contains 12 residues. V lost 8 bases and J lost 0, with 8 bases in between.

This sequence joins TRBV5-4 and TRBJ1-3; tentative D call: TRBD1 (6 bases). Trimming pared 5 bases from V and 0 bases from J, leaving 15 bases between. CDR1 is SGHNT, CDR2 YYREEE, per germline (reference sequence). The CDR3 is 16 residues long. The CDR3 spells CASRVQGGGSGNTIYF. In DNA, the CDR3 is TGTGCCAGCAGGGTTCAAGGGGGGGGCTCTGGAAACACCATATATTTT.